The clone carrying this TCR beta chain has just a few counts. The target antigen is unknown. Expressed TCRB transcripts were sequenced, since all the RNA that had been isolated was reverse transcribed. Profiled with immunoSEQ multiplex PCR; TCRdb holds only in-frame clones, not every one. Of roughly 450,000 clones in the sample, about 15% were seen once. Germline CDR1 is MNHEY and CDR2 is SVGAGI. V lost 4 bases to trimming and J lost 7 bases, with 17 bases between them. The CDR3 has 14 amino acids. The sample is drawn from a study of beta chain features in type 1 diabetes. Regarding the study as a whole: The naive, central memory and Treg TCRB repertoires looked more alike in patients than they did in healthy donors.

The sequence derives from a man younger than 40 in good health. The source material was naive CD4+ T cells from blood. The rearrangement links TRBV6-5 to TRBJ2-7, with a tentative D call TRBD1 (5 bases). This CDR3 reads CASSSKTGGWEQYF. DNA of the CDR3: TGTGCCAGCAGTTCAAAAACAGGTGGTTGGGAGCAGTACTTC.